This T cell receptor (beta chain) is from a study of blood T cell repertoires in COVID-19. Whole-study context: Sites in the United States, Italy and Spain provided acute and convalescent COVID-19 samples. In each case, the material was cDNA or gDNA derived from T cells, B-cell-depleted T cells, or PBMCs.

In the original analysis: Reference gene primer amplification in the assay estimated nucleated cell counts. Libraries were prepared by immunoSEQ multiplex PCR; TCRdb keeps only in-frame clonotypes and omits some of them. V and J calls and clone size are given by that table; D and trimming were obtained from the DNA. This table holds 150,000 to 200,000 clones, 86% found once. This sequence was found in a woman aged 70-85 years with acute or convalescent COVID-19. Source material: peripheral blood.

The CDR3 DNA reads as TGCGCCAGCAGCCTCTCCTTGAACACTGAAGCTTTCTTT. Its protein is CASSLSLNTEAFF. The chain has TRBV5-1 and TRBJ1-1; D is uncertain. The V end was cut by 4 bases, the J end by 0 bases, with 7 bases between. The CDR3 has 13 residues. Germline V gene data show CDR1 as SGHRS and CDR2 as YFSETQ.